Listed below are T cell receptor beta chains from one sample, sequenced in a study of CD8 T cells in ankylosing spondylitis. TCRdb analysed the 5' RACE reads with MiXCR anew, one entry per CDR3 protein. The repertoire consists of under 250,000 distinct CDR3 sequences, with 20% to 30% occurring once and the leading ten covering roughly 6.7%. Sample: blood, either unsorted or a sorted T cell fraction (not recorded which). The receptor source for this set is a male donor with ankylosing spondylitis or in good health (not recorded which). Each CDR3 is given with its conserved first and last residue. D genes are given only for firm matches. Part of the rows lack a size; the others show once, few, many or a class for expanded clones.

size: NA; V: TRBV20-1; length: 15; D: NA; J: TRBJ1-2; CDR3: CSASPGAPRSYGYTF; DNA: TGCAGTGCTAGTCCCGGGGCTCCTCGTAGCTATGGCTACACCTTC
size: many; V: TRBV4-3; length: 15; D: NA; J: TRBJ1-5; CDR3: CASSQDESGRQPQHF; DNA: TGCGCCAGCAGCCAAGATGAGAGCGGACGACAGCCCCAGCATTTT
size: NA; V: TRBV7-9; length: 14; D: NA; J: TRBJ1-2; CDR3: CASSLVGGHYGYTF; DNA: TGTGCCAGCAGCTTAGTGGGGGGACACTATGGCTACACCTTC
size: many; V: TRBV4-1; length: 13; D: NA; J: TRBJ2-3; CDR3: CASSQGLTDTQYF; DNA: TGCGCCAGCAGCCAGGGTTTGACAGATACGCAGTATTTT
size: few; V: TRBV20-1; length: 12; D: NA; J: TRBJ2-3; CDR3: CSARDKSDTQYF; DNA: TGCAGTGCTAGAGATAAGTCAGATACGCAGTATTTT
size: many; V: TRBV4-1; length: 15; D: TRBD1; J: TRBJ2-1; CDR3: CASSQEVDRANEQFF; DNA: TGCGCCAGCAGCCAAGAGGTGGACAGGGCCAATGAGCAGTTCTTC
size: few; V: TRBV20-1; length: 16; D: TRBD1; J: TRBJ2-7; CDR3: CSAQSGTGVLLGEQYF; DNA: TGCAGTGCTCAATCCGGGACAGGGGTCTTGCTCGGCGAGCAGTACTTC
size: NA; V: TRBV6-1; length: 15; D: TRBD1; J: TRBJ2-7; CDR3: CASTSGTGAAYEQYF; DNA: TGTGCCAGCACCTCCGGGACAGGGGCCGCCTACGAGCAGTACTTC
size: NA; V: TRBV4-3; length: 15; D: TRBD2; J: TRBJ2-1; CDR3: CASSQERSGYNEQFF; DNA: TGCGCCAGCAGCCAAGAGCGTAGCGGGTACAATGAGCAGTTCTTC
size: NA; V: TRBV20-1; length: 14; D: TRBD2; J: TRBJ2-1; CDR3: CSASRLAGVNEQFF; DNA: TGCAGTGCTAGCAGACTAGCGGGAGTAAATGAGCAGTTCTTC
size: many; V: TRBV28; length: 11; D: NA; J: TRBJ1-1; CDR3: CASSPNTEAFF; DNA: TGTGCCAGCAGCCCAAACACTGAAGCTTTCTTT
size: few; V: TRBV20-1; length: 13; D: NA; J: TRBJ2-3; CDR3: CSAPAPFRDTQYF; DNA: TGCAGTGCTCCAGCCCCCTTCCGGGATACGCAGTATTTT
size: NA; V: TRBV10-3; length: 16; D: NA; J: TRBJ2-1; CDR3: CAISESFGELGYEQFF; DNA: TGTGCCATCAGTGAGTCGTTCGGGGAGTTGGGGTATGAGCAGTTCTTC
size: NA; V: TRBV20-1; length: 15; D: TRBD1; J: TRBJ2-5; CDR3: CSALGQGAGQETQYF; DNA: TGCAGTGCTCTTGGACAGGGGGCCGGGCAAGAGACCCAGTACTTC
size: many; V: TRBV9; length: 12; D: NA; J: TRBJ2-3; CDR3: CASSAVGDTQYF; DNA: TGTGCCAGCAGCGCCGTTGGAGATACGCAGTATTTT
size: few; V: TRBV5-1; length: 15; D: TRBD2; J: TRBJ2-3; CDR3: CASSFTSGTTDTQYF; DNA: TGCGCCAGCAGCTTCACTAGCGGAACCACAGATACGCAGTATTTT
size: NA; V: TRBV20-1; length: 17; D: TRBD1; J: TRBJ1-2; CDR3: CSARDRRGQGEVSGYTF; DNA: TGCAGTGCTAGAGATAGGCGGGGACAGGGGGAAGTTTCTGGCTACACCTTC
size: many; V: TRBV29-1; length: 13; D: TRBD2; J: TRBJ2-7; CDR3: CSVAPAGVYEQYF; DNA: TGCAGCGTTGCTCCGGCGGGAGTCTACGAGCAGTACTTC
size: many; V: TRBV5-5; length: 14; D: NA; J: TRBJ1-2; CDR3: CASSGGTANYGYTF; DNA: TGTGCCAGCAGCGGGGGGACGGCAAACTATGGCTACACCTTC
size: NA; V: TRBV20-1; length: 15; D: TRBD1; J: TRBJ1-5; CDR3: CSARTGVVRYQPQHF; DNA: TGCAGTGCTAGAACAGGGGTTGTGAGGTATCAGCCCCAGCATTTT
size: NA; V: TRBV10-3; length: 15; D: TRBD1; J: TRBJ1-1; CDR3: CAISYGGTGDTEAFF; DNA: TGTGCCATCAGTTACGGGGGGACAGGGGACACTGAAGCTTTCTTT
size: NA; V: TRBV20-1; length: 12; D: NA; J: TRBJ2-7; CDR3: CSARADEREQYF; DNA: TGCAGTGCTAGAGCCGACGAAAGAGAGCAGTACTTC
size: NA; V: TRBV20-1; length: 13; D: NA; J: TRBJ1-3; CDR3: CSARQASGNTIYF; DNA: TGCAGTGCTCGACAGGCCTCTGGAAACACCATATATTTT
size: few; V: TRBV30; length: 12; D: NA; J: TRBJ1-5; CDR3: CAWSVQYQPQHF; DNA: TGTGCCTGGAGTGTACAATATCAGCCCCAGCATTTT
size: NA; V: TRBV29-1; length: 15; D: NA; J: TRBJ1-5; CDR3: CSVRLAGSGNQPQHF; DNA: TGCAGCGTGCGCCTCGCTGGGAGTGGCAATCAGCCCCAGCATTTT
size: many; V: TRBV27; length: 13; D: NA; J: TRBJ2-2; CDR3: CASSFMDTGELFF; DNA: TGTGCCAGCAGTTTCATGGACACCGGGGAGCTGTTTTTT
size: many; V: TRBV5-1; length: 17; D: TRBD2; J: TRBJ2-7; CDR3: CASSLAGGLAGLYEQYF; DNA: TGCGCCAGCAGCTTGGCCGGTGGACTAGCGGGACTCTACGAGCAGTACTTC
size: NA; V: TRBV28; length: 16; D: TRBD1; J: TRBJ2-4; CDR3: CASSPTGGKAKNIQYF; DNA: TGTGCCAGCAGTCCGACAGGGGGCAAGGCCAAAAACATTCAGTACTTC
size: many; V: TRBV5-6; length: 14; D: TRBD1; J: TRBJ1-6; CDR3: CASSKDRANSPLHF; DNA: TGTGCCAGCAGCAAGGACAGGGCTAATTCACCCCTCCACTTT
size: NA; V: TRBV6-1; length: 13; D: NA; J: TRBJ2-1; CDR3: CASRPDMYNEQFF; DNA: TGTGCCAGCAGGCCCGACATGTACAATGAGCAGTTCTTC
size: many; V: TRBV12-3/TRBV12-4; length: 14; D: NA; J: TRBJ1-1; CDR3: CASSLRQGSTEAFF; DNA: TGTGCCAGCAGTTTACGACAAGGGTCCACTGAAGCTTTCTTT
size: NA; V: TRBV15; length: 13; D: NA; J: TRBJ2-1; CDR3: CATSRDWWNEQFF; DNA: TGTGCCACCAGCAGAGATTGGTGGAATGAGCAGTTCTTC
size: many; V: TRBV27; length: 15; D: NA; J: TRBJ2-5; CDR3: CASSLGLRGKETQYF; DNA: TGTGCCAGCAGTTTAGGGCTCCGAGGCAAAGAGACCCAGTACTTC
size: many; V: TRBV29-1; length: 8; D: NA; J: TRBJ2-1; CDR3: CSVGEQFF; DNA: TGCAGCGTTGGAGAGCAGTTCTTC
size: few; V: TRBV10-3; length: 14; D: NA; J: TRBJ2-5; CDR3: CASNSDRAGETQYF; DNA: TGTGCCTCGAACTCTGACAGGGCGGGGGAGACCCAGTACTTC
size: many; V: TRBV11-2; length: 18; D: TRBD1; J: TRBJ2-3; CDR3: CASSQTPTGTGVTDTQYF; DNA: TGTGCCAGCAGCCAAACCCCCACCGGGACAGGGGTCACAGATACGCAGTATTTT
size: few; V: TRBV29-1; length: 14; D: TRBD2; J: TRBJ2-1; CDR3: CSVHSGLGNNEQFF; DNA: TGCAGCGTGCACTCGGGACTAGGAAACAATGAGCAGTTCTTC
size: NA; V: TRBV5-1; length: 15; D: TRBD2; J: TRBJ2-1; CDR3: CASSLRTSGINEQFF; DNA: TGCGCCAGCAGCTTGCGGACTAGCGGGATCAATGAGCAGTTCTTC
size: once; V: TRBV28; length: 15; D: TRBD1; J: TRBJ2-2; CDR3: CATMTGVANTGELFF; DNA: TGTGCCACTATGACAGGGGTCGCGAACACCGGGGAGCTGTTTTTT
size: many; V: TRBV29-1; length: 14; D: NA; J: TRBJ2-7; CDR3: CSVKTTGNSYEQYF; DNA: TGCAGCGTTAAAACGACAGGCAACTCCTACGAGCAGTACTTC
size: few; V: TRBV20-1; length: 15; D: TRBD1; J: TRBJ1-3; CDR3: CSARGDSAFGNTIYF; DNA: TGCAGTGCTAGAGGGGACAGCGCCTTTGGGAACACCATATATTTT
size: many; V: TRBV29-1; length: 12; D: TRBD1; J: TRBJ2-5; CDR3: CSVDRYGETQYF; DNA: TGCAGCGTGGACAGGTACGGAGAGACCCAGTACTTC
size: NA; V: TRBV12-3/TRBV12-4; length: 18; D: NA; J: TRBJ2-6; CDR3: CAITFRGAWGSGANVLTF; DNA: TGTGCCATCACGTTTAGGGGCGCTTGGGGCTCTGGGGCCAACGTCCTGACTTTC
size: many; V: TRBV4-1; length: 17; D: TRBD2; J: TRBJ2-7; CDR3: CASSQVPGLAPRYEQYF; DNA: TGCGCCAGCAGCCAAGTCCCGGGACTAGCGCCACGCTACGAGCAGTACTTC
size: NA; V: TRBV20-1; length: 14; D: NA; J: TRBJ1-1; CDR3: CSARAGSQSQEAFF; DNA: TGCAGTGCTAGAGCAGGGAGCCAAAGCCAGGAAGCTTTCTTT
size: NA; V: TRBV12-3/TRBV12-4; length: 14; D: TRBD1; J: TRBJ2-7; CDR3: CASRGTGGVMDQYF; DNA: TGTGCCAGCAGAGGGACAGGGGGCGTCATGGATCAGTACTTC
size: few; V: TRBV20-1; length: 15; D: TRBD2; J: TRBJ2-7; CDR3: CSARDSGTSAYEQYF; DNA: TGCAGTGCTAGAGATAGCGGGACTAGCGCCTACGAGCAGTACTTC
size: NA; V: TRBV12-3/TRBV12-4; length: 15; D: NA; J: TRBJ2-1; CDR3: CASSLRSSSYNEQFF; DNA: TGTGCCAGCAGTTTGAGGTCCAGCTCCTACAATGAGCAGTTCTTC
size: many; V: TRBV7-9; length: 16; D: TRBD2; J: TRBJ2-1; CDR3: CASSLHGTSGPREQFF; DNA: TGTGCCAGCAGCTTACACGGGACTAGCGGCCCGCGGGAGCAGTTCTTC
size: many; V: TRBV12-3/TRBV12-4; length: 14; D: TRBD2; J: TRBJ2-1; CDR3: CASSYPGLAIEQFF; DNA: TGTGCCAGCAGTTACCCGGGACTAGCTATTGAGCAGTTCTTC
size: few; V: TRBV4-3; length: 16; D: TRBD2; J: TRBJ2-1; CDR3: CASSQGGTSGHNEQFF; DNA: TGCGCCAGCAGCCAAGGGGGGACTAGCGGACACAATGAGCAGTTCTTC
size: many; V: TRBV7-3; length: 16; D: TRBD2; J: TRBJ2-1; CDR3: CASSFSGSLDYNEQFF; DNA: TGTGCCAGCAGCTTTAGCGGGAGTCTAGACTACAATGAGCAGTTCTTC
size: NA; V: TRBV18; length: 14; D: NA; J: TRBJ2-5; CDR3: CASSPGGARETQYF; DNA: TGTGCCAGCTCACCTGGTGGGGCTAGAGAGACCCAGTACTTC
size: many; V: TRBV6-2/TRBV6-3; length: 15; D: NA; J: TRBJ2-5; CDR3: CASSYASDVRETQYF; DNA: TGTGCCAGCAGTTACGCCTCGGATGTGAGAGAGACCCAGTACTTC